This is a list of T cell receptor beta chains from one sample in a study of blood T cell repertoires in COVID-19. TCRdb's copy holds only in-frame clones and misses some; the assay was immunoSEQ multiplex PCR. The sample lists fewer than 350,000 clones, around 88% occurring once. The specimen sequenced was PBMCs or T cells enriched from blood (not recorded which). The receptors were sampled from a woman in her thirties or forties who had recovered from COVID-19. CDR3s include the opening cysteine and the closing phenylalanine or tryptophan. Fields, in order: clone size, J gene, V gene, D gene, CDR3 protein, CDR3 DNA. A D gene is named only where the DNA matches it firmly. Size values are once, few and many counts, or a class for expanded clones, and some rows have none.

>NA|TRBJ1-4|TRBV21-1|NA
CASSKLETGGGEKLFF
TGTGCCAGCAGCAAATTGGAGACAGGGGGCGGTGAAAAACTGTTTTTT
>NA|TRBJ1-2|TRBV28|NA
CASSLGGYGYTF
TGTGCCAGCAGTTTGGGCGGGTATGGCTACACCTTC
>NA|TRBJ2-1|TRBV19|TRBD2
CASSELAGGYNEQFF
TGTGCCAGTAGTGAGCTAGCGGGAGGATACAATGAGCAGTTCTTC
>few|TRBJ2-3|TRBV12-2|NA
CASRVPGLAGARGDTQYF
TGTGCAAGTCGCGTCCCGGGACTAGCGGGAGCTCGTGGGGATACGCAGTATTTT
>NA|TRBJ2-1|TRBV24-1|TRBD2
CATSRAGKDEQFF
TGTGCCACCAGTAGAGCGGGAAAGGATGAGCAGTTCTTC
>NA|TRBJ1-5|TRBV28|TRBD1
CASSFRTGGSNQPQHF
TGTGCCAGCAGTTTTAGGACAGGGGGCAGCAATCAGCCCCAGCATTTT
>NA|TRBJ1-5|TRBV18|NA
CASSPKNVQVQPQHF
TGTGCCAGCTCACCAAAGAATGTGCAGGTTCAGCCCCAGCATTTT
>NA|TRBJ1-5|TRBV30|NA
CAWSGQNQPQHF
TGTGCCTGGAGTGGTCAGAATCAGCCCCAGCATTTT
>NA|TRBJ2-7|TRBV3-1/TRBV3-2|NA
CASSPGFHEQYF
TGTGCCAGCAGCCCAGGGTTCCACGAGCAGTACTTC
>NA|TRBJ2-3|TRBV30|TRBD2
CASKSGGTDTQYF
TGTGCCTCGAAAAGCGGGGGCACAGATACGCAGTATTTT
>NA|TRBJ1-5|TRBV7-2|NA
CASSSSGEAQHF
TGTGCCAGCAGCTCCAGTGGCGAGGCCCAGCATTTT
>NA|TRBJ2-1|TRBV28|TRBD1
CASSLVPGTGIEQFF
TGTGCCAGCAGTTTAGTTCCCGGGACAGGAATTGAGCAGTTCTTC
>NA|TRBJ1-3|TRBV2|NA
CASRPQGSSGNTIYF
TGTGCCAGCAGGCCGCAGGGGTCTTCCGGAAACACCATATATTTT
>NA|TRBJ2-1|TRBV9|TRBD2
CASSVGGTSGKGYNEQFF
TGTGCCAGCAGCGTAGGTGGGACTAGCGGAAAAGGGTACAATGAGCAGTTCTTC
>NA|TRBJ2-3|TRBV11-2|NA
CASSSGITDTQYF
TGTGCCAGCAGCTCGGGGATCACAGATACGCAGTATTTT
>NA|TRBJ1-5|TRBV6-5|NA
CASSPRTDNQPQHF
TGTGCCAGCAGCCCCCGGACAGATAATCAGCCCCAGCATTTT
>NA|TRBJ1-3|TRBV28|TRBD1
CASRSGGFNTIYF
TGTGCCAGCAGGTCAGGGGGCTTTAACACCATATATTTT
>NA|TRBJ2-5|TRBV6-5|TRBD2
CAGGLAGRVRETQYF
TGTGCCGGCGGACTAGCGGGTCGGGTGAGAGAGACCCAGTACTTC
>NA|TRBJ2-5|TRBV6-5|NA
CASSFPGETQYF
TGTGCCAGCAGTTTTCCGGGGGAGACCCAGTACTTC
>NA|TRBJ2-6|TRBV7-3|NA
CASSFLGHGANVLTF
TGTGCCAGCAGCTTTCTGGGGCATGGGGCCAACGTCCTGACTTTC
>NA|TRBJ2-5|TRBV5-4|NA
CASSPEARDMVSETQYF
TGTGCCAGCAGCCCCGAGGCGCGGGATATGGTATCAGAGACCCAGTACTTC
>NA|TRBJ1-4|TRBV7-9|TRBD1
CASSQGTGDEKLFF
TGTGCCAGCAGCCAGGGGACAGGGGATGAAAAACTGTTTTTT
>few|TRBJ1-3|TRBV6-5|TRBD1
CASKTGAGNTIYF
TGTGCCAGCAAGACAGGGGCAGGAAACACCATATATTTT
>NA|TRBJ2-5|TRBV27|NA
CASSFGVMETQYF
TGTGCCAGCAGTTTCGGGGTAATGGAGACCCAGTACTTC
>NA|TRBJ2-4|TRBV7-2|NA
CASSPETGGRKNIQYF
TGTGCCAGCAGCCCAGAAACCGGAGGGCGGAAAAACATTCAGTACTTC
>NA|TRBJ2-7|TRBV6-2/TRBV6-3|TRBD1
CASSKPPGQGYEQYF
TGTGCCAGCAGCAAACCTCCGGGACAGGGGTACGAGCAGTACTTC
>NA|TRBJ2-7|TRBV6-5|NA
CASSRHPPGREQYF
TGTGCCAGCAGTAGACATCCCCCCGGCCGCGAGCAGTACTTC
>once|TRBJ2-2|TRBV6-5|NA
CASRIGQPGAGELFF
TGTGCCAGCAGAATAGGACAGCCGGGCGCCGGGGAGCTGTTTTTT
>NA|TRBJ2-7|TRBV10-3|TRBD1
CATYDRGYYEQYF
TGTGCCACTTACGACAGGGGGTACTACGAGCAGTACTTC
>NA|TRBJ1-1|TRBV18|NA
CASSPRGGALEAFF
TGTGCCAGCTCCCCCCGCGGGGGCGCCCTTGAAGCTTTCTTT
>NA|TRBJ2-5|TRBV7-9|TRBD1
CASSRRRLQGAREETQYF
TGTGCCAGCAGCCGAAGAAGGTTGCAGGGGGCCCGTGAGGAGACCCAGTACTTC
>once|TRBJ1-4|TRBV6-6|TRBD1
CATQGASNEKLFF
TGTGCCACACAGGGGGCGTCTAATGAAAAACTGTTTTTT
>NA|TRBJ2-7|TRBV2|NA
CASSERGRATYEQYF
TGTGCCAGCAGTGAAAGGGGGAGGGCCACCTACGAGCAGTACTTC
>NA|TRBJ1-5|TRBV5-3|TRBD1
CARSLALTGASLGGYSNQPQHF
TGTGCCAGAAGCTTGGCCTTGACAGGGGCGTCCCTTGGGGGCTATAGCAATCAGCCCCAGCATTTT
>NA|TRBJ2-7|TRBV19|TRBD2
CASQGLAGASGEQYF
TGTGCCAGTCAAGGGCTAGCGGGAGCTTCGGGGGAGCAGTACTTC
>NA|TRBJ1-4|TRBV18|NA
CASSPVQAGDEKLFF
TGTGCCAGCTCACCCGTCCAAGCCGGTGATGAAAAACTGTTTTTT
>NA|TRBJ1-1|TRBV24-1|NA
CATSDPGNGEGTEAFF
TGTGCCACCAGTGACCCCGGGAACGGTGAGGGCACTGAAGCTTTCTTT
>once|TRBJ2-3|TRBV4-3|NA
CASSQEGWTAPRDTQYF
TGCGCCAGCAGCCAAGAAGGATGGACAGCCCCAAGGGATACGCAGTATTTT
>few|TRBJ2-1|TRBV20-1|TRBD1
CSASARGSYNEQFF
TGCAGTGCTAGTGCCAGGGGGTCATACAATGAGCAGTTCTTC
>NA|TRBJ2-3|TRBV5-6|NA
CASSLARYATDTQYF
TGTGCCAGCAGCTTGGCCAGGTACGCCACAGATACGCAGTATTTT
>NA|TRBJ1-2|TRBV10-2|NA
CASSSGYRSYTF
TGCGCCAGCAGTTCAGGGTATAGAAGCTACACCTTC
>NA|TRBJ2-7|TRBV19|TRBD2
CASSIETGTSGGYEQYF
TGTGCCAGTAGTATAGAGACCGGGACTAGCGGCGGGTACGAGCAGTACTTC
>NA|TRBJ1-1|TRBV6-7|NA
CASSYSGPEYTEAFF
TGTGCCAGCAGTTACTCTGGGCCAGAGTACACTGAAGCTTTCTTT
>NA|TRBJ1-1|TRBV28|NA
CASSTLGPGEAFF
TGTGCCAGCAGTACCCTGGGCCCGGGGGAAGCTTTCTTT
>NA|TRBJ2-6|TRBV6-5|NA
CASSYGNSGANVLTF
TGTGCCAGCAGTTACGGCAACTCTGGGGCCAACGTCCTGACTTTC